This T cell receptor (beta chain) is from a study of blood T cell repertoires in COVID-19. Looking at the study overall: The cDNA or gDNA used as material had been derived from T cells, B-cell-depleted T cells, or PBMCs.

Trimming stripped 4 bases from V and 6 bases from J, with 9 bases between. Per germline, CDR1 SQVTM and CDR2 ANQGSEA. The CDR3 totals 11 residues. In the study's own analysis: Quantification of nucleated cells was approximated via reference gene primer amplification. The assay was immunoSEQ multiplex PCR, and TCRdb's table has in-frame clones only and misses some. D and trimming come from the DNA, and the V and J calls and clone size come from that table. The table shows about 220,000 clones, with roughly four fifths occurring only once. One Seattle source followed patients from active infection through their disease course.

The TCR sequence derives from a woman between 65 and 79 years old with COVID-19, enrolled during active disease. The chain carries TRBV29-1 and TRBJ1-1; a possible D gene is TRBD1 (5 bases). Input material: peripheral blood. The CDR3 bases are TGCAGCGTTGTCAGGGTATCTGAAGCTTTCTTT. Amino acid sequence: CSVVRVSEAFF.